What follows are 6 T cell receptor beta chains derived from one specimen sequenced in a study of shared clonotypes between healthy human individuals. Assay: immunoSEQ multiplex PCR; the TCRdb copy retains only in-frame clones and omits some. The table records 950,000 to 1,100,000 clones, approximately 80% of them present only once. Sequenced material: memory CD4+ T cells from PBMCs. As to subset: CD45RA-negative fraction. The receptors were gathered from a man between 18 and 35 years old in good health. Some clones in this sample may be carry-over from other donors' samples.

This chain uses TRBV9 with TRBJ2-5; D may be TRBD1 or TRBD2 (5 bases each). This CDR3 has 16 residues. Trimming removed 0 bases at V and 0 bases at J, with 12 bases between. Germline V gene lookup returns CDR1 SGDLS and CDR2 YYNGEE. The CDR3 DNA reads TGTGCCAGCAGCGTAGTGGGGGAGCCGTACCAAGAGACCCAGTACTTC. Translation gives CASSVVGEPYQETQYF.

In DNA form, the CDR3 reads TGTGCCAGCAGTGGGAATTTCGGACAGGGGACAGATACGCAGTATTTT. Its protein product is CASSGNFGQGTDTQYF. V usage is TRBV6-1 and J usage is TRBJ2-3; 9 nucleotides line up with TRBD1. V shed 4 bases and J 3 bases; nucleotides not matched to a gene: 8. The CDR3 is 16 residues long. Germline V gives CDR1 MNHNS, CDR2 SASEGT.

The chain is built from TRBV15 and TRBJ1-4, with no clear D. Germline V gene lookup returns CDR1 LNHNV and CDR2 YYDKDF (reference sequence). The V end lost 4 bases, the J end lost 4 bases, and 13 bases lay between the germline ends. There are 15 residues in the CDR3. The CDR3 sequence is CATSNKRRFNEKLFF. CDR3 DNA sequence: TGTGCCACCAGCAATAAGAGACGTTTTAATGAAAAACTGTTTTTT.

This clone was observed once. The V and J genes are TRBV6-1 and TRBJ2-1, with TRBD1 matching over 10 bases. In germline, CDR1 is MNHNS, CDR2 SASEGT. J lost 5 bases, V lost 6 bases, and 4 bases had no gene match. CDR3 length: 14 amino acids. In DNA, the CDR3 is TGTGCCAGCAGCCGGGACAGGGGTCACAATGAGCAGTTCTTC. Its translation: CASSRDRGHNEQFF.

This clone occurred a few times. The V call is TRBV10-1, the J call TRBJ1-1; D might be TRBD1 (5 bases). The length of the CDR3 is 14 residues. Germline V CDR1 and CDR2: WNHNN, SYGVQD (reference sequence). With 2 bases removed from V and 4 bases from J, the gap between germline ends came to 11 bases. The CDR3 region is CASSELRESTEAFF. The CDR3 DNA follows: TGCGCCAGCAGTGAGCTCAGGGAAAGCACTGAAGCTTTCTTT.

In this sample, this clone turned up once. The V call is TRBV6-1, the J call TRBJ1-4, with D perhaps matching TRBD1 (5 bases). CDR3 length: 15 amino acids. With 4 bases removed from V and 2 bases from J, the gap between germline ends came to 11 bases. Germline V gene data show CDR1 as MNHNS and CDR2 as SASEGT. CDR3 nucleotide sequence: TGTGCCAGCAGTGGAAGGGGAGGGACTAATGAAAAACTGTTTTTT. Its protein is CASSGRGGTNEKLFF.